The following is a T cell receptor (beta chain) sequence with its context. These data come from a study of Tregs in tolerant kidney transplant recipients. Method: immunoSEQ multiplex PCR; TCRdb's copy keeps in-frame clones and lacks some. This sample has about 240,000 clones, with about 80% found just once. V lost 2 bases and J 2 bases, leaving 12 bases between the germline ends. The germline V gene has CDR1 GTSNPN and CDR2 SVGIG (reference sequence). The length of the CDR3 is 14 residues. The sequenced sample was CD4+ T cells from blood. This chain connects TRBV30 to TRBJ2-5, with a tentative D call TRBD2 (5 bases). This receptor was taken from a human donor in good health. CDR3 coding DNA: TGTGCCTGGAGTAAACTAGTCCCTCAAGAGACCCAGTACTTC. This translates into CAWSKLVPQETQYF.